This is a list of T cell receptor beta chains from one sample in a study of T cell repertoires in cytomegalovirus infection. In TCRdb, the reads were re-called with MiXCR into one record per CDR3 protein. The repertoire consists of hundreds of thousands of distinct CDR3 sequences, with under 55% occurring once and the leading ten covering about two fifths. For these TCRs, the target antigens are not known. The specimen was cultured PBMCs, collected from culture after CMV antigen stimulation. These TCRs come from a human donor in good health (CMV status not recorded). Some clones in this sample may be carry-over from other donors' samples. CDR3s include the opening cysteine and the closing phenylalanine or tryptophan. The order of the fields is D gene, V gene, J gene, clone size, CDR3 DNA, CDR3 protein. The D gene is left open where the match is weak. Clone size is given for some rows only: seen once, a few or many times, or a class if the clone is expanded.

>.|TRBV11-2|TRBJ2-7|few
TGTGCCAGCAGCTTAGATGGGCAGGCCCTAAATAAGCAGTACTTC
CASSLDGQALNKQYF
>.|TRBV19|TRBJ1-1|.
TGTGCCAGTAGTATCCTAGGGGGGAAGTACACTGAAGCTTTCTTT
CASSILGGKYTEAFF
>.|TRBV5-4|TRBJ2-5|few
TGTGCCAGCAGCTTGGGACAGCGGGTTTGGGAGACCCAGTACTTC
CASSLGQRVWETQYF
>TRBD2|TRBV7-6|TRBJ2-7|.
TGTGCCAGCAGCAGAGATCGGGCGGGGGGTGAGCAGTACTTC
CASSRDRAGGEQYF
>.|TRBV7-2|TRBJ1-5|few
TGTGCCAGCAGCTTAGAGGCGACTCGCCCCCAGCATTTT
CASSLEATRPQHF
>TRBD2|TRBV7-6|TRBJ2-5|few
TGTGCCAGCAGCTTAGCAGTTAGCGGGAGGCTACAAGAGACCCAGTACTTC
CASSLAVSGRLQETQYF
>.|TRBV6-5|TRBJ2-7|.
TGTGCCAGCACCTCGACTGTATACGAGCAGTACTTC
CASTSTVYEQYF
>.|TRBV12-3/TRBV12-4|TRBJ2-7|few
TGTGCCAGCAGTTTACTGGCCGAGCAGTACTTC
CASSLLAEQYF
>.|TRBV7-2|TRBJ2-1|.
TGTGCCAGCAGTCGAGGGGGAGGGCCCTCTTACAATGAGCAGTTCTTC
CASSRGGGPSYNEQFF
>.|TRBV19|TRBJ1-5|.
TGTGCCAGTAGTATACAGGGTCCGGAGCAGCCCCAGCATTTT
CASSIQGPEQPQHF
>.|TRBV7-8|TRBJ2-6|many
TGTGCCAGCAGCCTAGGGGTGGCTGGGGCCAACGTCCTGACTTTC
CASSLGVAGANVLTF
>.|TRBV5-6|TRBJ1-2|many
TGTGCCAGCAGCTTGGAAGGCAACTATGGCTACACCTTC
CASSLEGNYGYTF
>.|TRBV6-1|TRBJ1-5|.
TGTGCCAGCAGTGAAGCGCGTTTCGCAGGATCTAGCAATCAGCCCCAGCATTTT
CASSEARFAGSSNQPQHF
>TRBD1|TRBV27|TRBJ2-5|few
TGTGCCAGCAGTTCACGACAGGGGGCGGCGGAGACCCAGTACTTC
CASSSRQGAAETQYF
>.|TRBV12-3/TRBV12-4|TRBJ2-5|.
TGTGCCAGCAGCTTACTAGAGTCCCCGGAGACCCAGTACTTC
CASSLLESPETQYF
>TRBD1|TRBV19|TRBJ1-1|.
TGTGCCAGTAGTCCCCCGTTAGGGACAGGAGACATGAACACTGAAGCTTTCTTT
CASSPPLGTGDMNTEAFF
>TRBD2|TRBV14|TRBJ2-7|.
TGTGCCAGCAGCCACCGGGGACTAGCCGCCTACGAGCAGTACTTC
CASSHRGLAAYEQYF
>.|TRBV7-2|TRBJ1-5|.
TGTGCCAGCAGACCTACGGGACCGGGTCAGCCCCAGCATTTT
CASRPTGPGQPQHF
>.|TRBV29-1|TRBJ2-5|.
TGCAGCGTTGTGGGAAGGGCCGCCGGCCAAGAGACCCAGTACTTC
CSVVGRAAGQETQYF
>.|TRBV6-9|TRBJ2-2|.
TGTGCCAGCAGTTGGACAGTCGTGAGGAGGGCAAACACCGGGGAGCTGTTTTTT
CASSWTVVRRANTGELFF
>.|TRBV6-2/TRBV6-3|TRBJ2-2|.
TGTGCCAGCAGTTATTCCCTCAGAACGAACACCGGGGAGCTGTTTTTT
CASSYSLRTNTGELFF
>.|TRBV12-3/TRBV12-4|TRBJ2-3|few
TGTGCCAGCAGGAGATCTTCGGTCAGCACAGATACGCAGTATTTT
CASRRSSVSTDTQYF
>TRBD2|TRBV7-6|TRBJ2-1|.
TGTGCCAGCAGCTTAAGTCTAGCGGGTATCTACAATGAGCAGTTCTTC
CASSLSLAGIYNEQFF
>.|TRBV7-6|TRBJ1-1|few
TGTGCCAGCAGCTCCCAAGACACTGAAGCTTTCTTT
CASSSQDTEAFF
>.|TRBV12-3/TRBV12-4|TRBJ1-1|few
TGTGCCAGCAGTCGCCCCCCCAGGGCCACTGAAGCTTTCTTT
CASSRPPRATEAFF